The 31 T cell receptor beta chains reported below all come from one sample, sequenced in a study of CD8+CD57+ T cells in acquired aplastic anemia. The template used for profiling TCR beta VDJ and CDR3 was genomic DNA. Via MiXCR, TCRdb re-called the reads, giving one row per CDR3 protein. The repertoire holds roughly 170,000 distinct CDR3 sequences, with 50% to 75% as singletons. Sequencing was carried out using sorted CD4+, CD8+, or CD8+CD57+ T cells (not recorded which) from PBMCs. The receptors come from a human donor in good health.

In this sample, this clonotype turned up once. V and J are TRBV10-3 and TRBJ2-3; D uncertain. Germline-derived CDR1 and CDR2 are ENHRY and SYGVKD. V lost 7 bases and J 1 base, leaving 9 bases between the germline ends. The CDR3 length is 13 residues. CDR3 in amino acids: CAINGAGTDTQYF. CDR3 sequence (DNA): TGTGCCATCAACGGCGCGGGCACAGATACGCAGTATTTT.

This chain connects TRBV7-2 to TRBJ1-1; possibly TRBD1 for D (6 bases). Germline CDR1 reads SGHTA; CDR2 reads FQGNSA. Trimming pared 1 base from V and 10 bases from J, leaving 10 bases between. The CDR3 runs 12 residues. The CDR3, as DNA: TGTGCCAGCAGCTTAGTCAGGACAGCAGCTTTCTTT. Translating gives CASSLVRTAAFF.

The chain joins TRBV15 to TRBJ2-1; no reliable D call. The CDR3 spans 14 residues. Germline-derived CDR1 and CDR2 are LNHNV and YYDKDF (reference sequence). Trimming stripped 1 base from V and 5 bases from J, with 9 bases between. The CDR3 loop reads CATSRAFSDNEQFF. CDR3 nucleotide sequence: TGTGCCACCAGCAGAGCCTTCTCAGACAATGAGCAGTTCTTC.

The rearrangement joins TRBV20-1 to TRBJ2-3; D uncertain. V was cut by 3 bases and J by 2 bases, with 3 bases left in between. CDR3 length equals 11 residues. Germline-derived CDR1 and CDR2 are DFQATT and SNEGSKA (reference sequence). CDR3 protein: CSARHTDTQYF. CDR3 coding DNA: TGCAGTGCTAGGCACACAGATACGCAGTATTTT.

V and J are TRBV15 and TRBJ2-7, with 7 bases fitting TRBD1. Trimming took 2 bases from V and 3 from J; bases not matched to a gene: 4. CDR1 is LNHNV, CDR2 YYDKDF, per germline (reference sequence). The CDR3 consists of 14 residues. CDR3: CATSRRDRDYEQYF. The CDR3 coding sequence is TGTGCCACCAGCAGACGGGACAGAGACTACGAGCAGTACTTC.

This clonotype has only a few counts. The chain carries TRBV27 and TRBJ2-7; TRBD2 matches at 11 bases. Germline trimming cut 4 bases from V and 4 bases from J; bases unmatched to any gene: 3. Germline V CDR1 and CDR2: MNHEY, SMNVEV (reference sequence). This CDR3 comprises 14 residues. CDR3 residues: CASSSGLAEYEQYF. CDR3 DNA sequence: TGTGCCAGCAGTTCGGGACTAGCGGAATACGAGCAGTACTTC.

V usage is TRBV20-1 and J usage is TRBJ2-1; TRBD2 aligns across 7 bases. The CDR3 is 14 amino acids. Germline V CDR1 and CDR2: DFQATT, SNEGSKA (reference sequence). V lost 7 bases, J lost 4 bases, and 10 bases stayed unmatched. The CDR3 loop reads CSVTLADVYNEQFF. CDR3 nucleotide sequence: TGCAGTGTCACCCTAGCGGACGTGTACAATGAGCAGTTCTTC.

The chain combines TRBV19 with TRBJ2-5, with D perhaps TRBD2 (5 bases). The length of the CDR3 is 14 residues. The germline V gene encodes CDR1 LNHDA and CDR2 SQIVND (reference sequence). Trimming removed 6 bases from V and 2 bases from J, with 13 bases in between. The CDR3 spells CASRRSTGQETQYF. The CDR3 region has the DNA TGTGCCAGTAGGAGATCCACGGGGCAAGAGACCCAGTACTTC.

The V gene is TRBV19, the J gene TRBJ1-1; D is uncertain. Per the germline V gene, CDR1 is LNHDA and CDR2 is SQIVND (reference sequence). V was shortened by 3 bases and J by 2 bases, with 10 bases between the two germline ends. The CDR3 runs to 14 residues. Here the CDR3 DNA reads TGTGCCAGTAGTATGGAGCGGGGTAACACTGAAGCTTTCTTT. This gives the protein CASSMERGNTEAFF. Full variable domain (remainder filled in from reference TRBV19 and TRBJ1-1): DGGITQSPKYLFRKEGQNVTLSCEQNLNHDAMYWYRQDPGQGLRLIYYSQIVNDFQKGDIAEGYSVSREKKESFPLTVTSAQKNPTAFYLCASSMERGNTEAFFGQGTRLTVV.

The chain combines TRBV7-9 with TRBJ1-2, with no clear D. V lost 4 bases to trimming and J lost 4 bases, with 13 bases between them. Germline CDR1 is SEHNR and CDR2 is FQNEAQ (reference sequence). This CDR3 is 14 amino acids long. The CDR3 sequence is CASSSQQRGYGYTF. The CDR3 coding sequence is TGTGCCAGCAGCTCCCAACAGCGTGGCTATGGCTACACCTTC.

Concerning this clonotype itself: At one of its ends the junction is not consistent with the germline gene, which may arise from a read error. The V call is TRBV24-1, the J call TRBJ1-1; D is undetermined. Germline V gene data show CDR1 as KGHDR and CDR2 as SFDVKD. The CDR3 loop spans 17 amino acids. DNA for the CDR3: TGTGCCACCAGTGATTTGATTCTACCGGTAGTAAGCACTGAAGCTCTCTTT. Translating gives CATSDLILPVVSTEALF.

This CDR3 reads CASSPIAGGPGEQYF. Written as DNA, the CDR3 is TGTGCCAGCAGCCCGATTGCGGGGGGGCCGGGTGAGCAGTACTTC. The J gene is TRBJ2-7, the V gene TRBV7-3, with TRBD2 identical over 9 bases. Germline assignment: CDR1 SGHTA and CDR2 FQGTGA. This CDR3 has 15 amino acids. Trimming took 5 bases from V and 7 from J; bases not matched to a gene: 12.

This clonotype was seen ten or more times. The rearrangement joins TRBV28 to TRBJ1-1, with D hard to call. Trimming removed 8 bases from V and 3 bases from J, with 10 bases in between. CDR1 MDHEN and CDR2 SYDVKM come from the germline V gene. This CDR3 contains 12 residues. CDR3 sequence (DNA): TGTGCCAGCGAGGGTGCGCACACTGAAGCTTTCTTT. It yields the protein CASEGAHTEAFF.

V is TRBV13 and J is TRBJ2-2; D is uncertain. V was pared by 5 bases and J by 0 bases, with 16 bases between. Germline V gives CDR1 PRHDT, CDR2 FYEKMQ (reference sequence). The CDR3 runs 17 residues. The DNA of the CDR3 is TGTGCCAGCAGCCCTTCTGTGGGCGATACGAACACCGGGGAGCTGTTTTTT. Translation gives CASSPSVGDTNTGELFF.

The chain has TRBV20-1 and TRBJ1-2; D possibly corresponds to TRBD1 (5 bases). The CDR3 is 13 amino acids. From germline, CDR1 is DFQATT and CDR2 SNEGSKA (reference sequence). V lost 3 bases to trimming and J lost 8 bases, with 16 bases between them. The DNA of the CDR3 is TGCAGTGCTAGTCTACAATCGGGGGACGGCTACACCTTC. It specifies CSASLQSGDGYTF.

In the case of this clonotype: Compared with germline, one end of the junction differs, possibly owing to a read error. In nucleotides, the CDR3 is TGTGCCAGTAGTATATGGGGAATCGCGGGAGGACGGACAGATACGCGGTATTTT. Residues: CASSIWGIAGGRTDTRYF. The chain uses TRBV19 and TRBJ2-3, with TRBD2 identical over 8 bases. Germline values: CDR1 LNHDA, CDR2 SQIVND (reference sequence). The length of the CDR3 is 18 residues.

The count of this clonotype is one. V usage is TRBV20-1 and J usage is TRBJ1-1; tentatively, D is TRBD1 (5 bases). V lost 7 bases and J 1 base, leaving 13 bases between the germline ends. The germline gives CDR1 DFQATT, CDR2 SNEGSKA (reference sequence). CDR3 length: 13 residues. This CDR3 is CSGNTDRNTEAFF. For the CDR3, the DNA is TGCAGTGGGAACACTGACAGGAACACTGAAGCTTTCTTT.

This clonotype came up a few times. The chain's CDR3 is CASSPGTANTGELFF. DNA for the CDR3: TGTGCCAGCAGTCCCGGGACAGCCAACACCGGGGAGCTGTTTTTT. J is TRBJ2-2 and V is TRBV2, with TRBD1 identical over 7 bases. After removal of 5 bases from V and 2 bases from J, the junction contained 5 bases not matched to a gene. CDR1 SNHLY and CDR2 FYNNEI come from the germline V gene. This CDR3 has 15 residues.

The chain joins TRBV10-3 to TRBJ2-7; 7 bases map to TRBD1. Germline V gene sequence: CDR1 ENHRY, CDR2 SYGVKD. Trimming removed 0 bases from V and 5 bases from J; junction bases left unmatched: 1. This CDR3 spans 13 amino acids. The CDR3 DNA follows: TGTGCCATCAGTGAGTCAGGGACAGACGAGCAGTACTTC. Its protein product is CAISESGTDEQYF.

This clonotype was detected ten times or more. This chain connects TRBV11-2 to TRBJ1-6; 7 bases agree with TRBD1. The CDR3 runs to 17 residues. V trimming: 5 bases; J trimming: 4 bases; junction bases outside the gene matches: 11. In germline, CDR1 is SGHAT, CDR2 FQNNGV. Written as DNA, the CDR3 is TGTGCCAGCAGCATCTCCACAGGGGAAATATATAATTCACCCCTCCACTTT. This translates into CASSISTGEIYNSPLHF.

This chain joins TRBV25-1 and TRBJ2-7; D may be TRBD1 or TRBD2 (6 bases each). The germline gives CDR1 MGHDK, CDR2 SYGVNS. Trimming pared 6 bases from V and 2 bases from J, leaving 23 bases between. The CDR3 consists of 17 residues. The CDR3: CASSVGLGGHVPYEQYF. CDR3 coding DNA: TGTGCCAGCAGCGTTGGTCTCGGGGGACATGTCCCCTACGAGCAGTACTTC.

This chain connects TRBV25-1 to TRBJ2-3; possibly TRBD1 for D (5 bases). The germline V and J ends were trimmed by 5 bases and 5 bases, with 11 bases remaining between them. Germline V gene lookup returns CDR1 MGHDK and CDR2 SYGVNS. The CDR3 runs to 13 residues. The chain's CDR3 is CASSHPTEDTQYF. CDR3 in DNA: TGTGCCAGCAGTCATCCGACAGAAGATACGCAGTATTTT.

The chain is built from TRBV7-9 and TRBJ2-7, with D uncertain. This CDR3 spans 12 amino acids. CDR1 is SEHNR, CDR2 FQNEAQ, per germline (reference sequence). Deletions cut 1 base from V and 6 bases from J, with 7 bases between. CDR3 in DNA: TGTGCCAGCAGCTTAGTAAATTCCGAGCAGTACTTC. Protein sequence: CASSLVNSEQYF.

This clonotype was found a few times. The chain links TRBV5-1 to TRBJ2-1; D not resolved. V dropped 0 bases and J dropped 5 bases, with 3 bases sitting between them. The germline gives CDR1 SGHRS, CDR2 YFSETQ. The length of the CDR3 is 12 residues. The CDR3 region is CASSLGNNEQFF. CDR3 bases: TGCGCCAGCAGCTTGGGGAACAATGAGCAGTTCTTC.

The CDR3 protein is CASSAGLAGYEKYF. The DNA for the CDR3 is TGTGCCAGTAGTGCCGGACTAGCGGGATACGAAAAGTACTTC. V usage is TRBV19 and J usage is TRBJ2-7; 12 nucleotides agree with TRBD2. Germline CDR1 is LNHDA and CDR2 is SQIVND (reference sequence). The CDR3 loop spans 14 amino acids. J gave up 11 bases and V 5 bases, and 10 bases lay outside the gene matches.

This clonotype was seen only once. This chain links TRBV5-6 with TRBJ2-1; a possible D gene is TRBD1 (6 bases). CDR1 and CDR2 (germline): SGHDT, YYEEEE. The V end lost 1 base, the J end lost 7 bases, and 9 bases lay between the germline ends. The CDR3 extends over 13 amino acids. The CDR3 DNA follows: TGTGCCAGCAGCTTGAATAGGGGGAATGAGCAGTTCTTC. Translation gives CASSLNRGNEQFF.

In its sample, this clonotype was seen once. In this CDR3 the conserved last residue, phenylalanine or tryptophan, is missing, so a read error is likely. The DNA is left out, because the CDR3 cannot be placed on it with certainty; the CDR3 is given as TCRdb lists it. The chain's CDR3 is CAISESHS. This chain connects TRBV10-3 to TRBJ1-1. The CDR3 adds up to 8 amino acids, both ends counted. The germline V gene has CDR1 ENHRY and CDR2 SYGVKD.

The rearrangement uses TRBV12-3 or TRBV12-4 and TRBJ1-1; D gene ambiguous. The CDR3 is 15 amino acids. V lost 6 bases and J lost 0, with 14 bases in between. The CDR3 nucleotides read TGTGCCAGCAGCGTAGTCGGGGTTATGAACACTGAAGCTTTCTTT. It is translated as CASSVVGVMNTEAFF.

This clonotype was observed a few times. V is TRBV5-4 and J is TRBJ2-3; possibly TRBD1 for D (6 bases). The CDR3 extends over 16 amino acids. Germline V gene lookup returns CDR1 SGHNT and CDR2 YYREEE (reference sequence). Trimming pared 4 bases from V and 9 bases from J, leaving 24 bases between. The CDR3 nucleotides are TGTGCCAGCAGCCCCCTCGGCCAGGTCAGGGGTGCGACGCAGTATTTT. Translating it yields CASSPLGQVRGATQYF.

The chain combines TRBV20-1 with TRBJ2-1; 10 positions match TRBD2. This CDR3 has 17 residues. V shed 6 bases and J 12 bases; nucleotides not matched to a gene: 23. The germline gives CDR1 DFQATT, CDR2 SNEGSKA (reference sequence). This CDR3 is CSATGLLAGKVYGGQFF. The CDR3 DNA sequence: TGCAGTGCCACCGGTTTACTAGCGGGAAAGGTGTATGGTGGGCAGTTCTTC.

CDR3 sequence (DNA): TGTGCCAGCAGCCTACAGGGGAAACTGTTTTTT. It translates to CASSLQGKLFF. J is TRBJ1-4 and V is TRBV7-2; 7 positions agree with TRBD1. The CDR3 is 11 residues long. CDR1 SGHTA and CDR2 FQGNSA come from the germline V gene. After removal of 5 bases from V and 11 bases from J, the junction contained 2 bases not matched to a gene.